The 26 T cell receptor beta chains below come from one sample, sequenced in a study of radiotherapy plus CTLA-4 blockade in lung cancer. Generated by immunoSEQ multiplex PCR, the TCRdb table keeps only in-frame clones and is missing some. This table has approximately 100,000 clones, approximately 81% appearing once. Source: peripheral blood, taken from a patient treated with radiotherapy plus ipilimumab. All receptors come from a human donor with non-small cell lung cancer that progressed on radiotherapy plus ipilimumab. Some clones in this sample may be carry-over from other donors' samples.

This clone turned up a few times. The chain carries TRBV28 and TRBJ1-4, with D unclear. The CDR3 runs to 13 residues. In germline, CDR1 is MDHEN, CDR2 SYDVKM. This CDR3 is CAHSWATNEKLFF. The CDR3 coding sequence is TGTGCACACAGTTGGGCGACTAATGAAAAACTGTTTTTT. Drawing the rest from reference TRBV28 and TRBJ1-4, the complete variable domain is DVKVTQSSRYLVKRTGEKVFLECVQDMDHENMFWYRQDPGLGLRLIYFSYDVKMKEKGDIPEGYSVSREKKERFSLILESASTNQTSMYLCAHSWATNEKLFFGSGTQLSVL.

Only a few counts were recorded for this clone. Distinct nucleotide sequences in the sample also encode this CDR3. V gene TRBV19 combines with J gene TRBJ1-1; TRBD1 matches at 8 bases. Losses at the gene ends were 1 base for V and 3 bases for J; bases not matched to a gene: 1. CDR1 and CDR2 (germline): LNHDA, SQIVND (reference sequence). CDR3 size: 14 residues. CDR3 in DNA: TGTGCCAGTAGTATAGGACAGGGGTACACTGAAGCTTTCTTT. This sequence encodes CASSIGQGYTEAFF. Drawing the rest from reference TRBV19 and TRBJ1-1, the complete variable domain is DGGITQSPKYLFRKEGQNVTLSCEQNLNHDAMYWYRQDPGQGLRLIYYSQIVNDFQKGDIAEGYSVSREKKESFPLTVTSAQKNPTAFYLCASSIGQGYTEAFFGQGTRLTVV.

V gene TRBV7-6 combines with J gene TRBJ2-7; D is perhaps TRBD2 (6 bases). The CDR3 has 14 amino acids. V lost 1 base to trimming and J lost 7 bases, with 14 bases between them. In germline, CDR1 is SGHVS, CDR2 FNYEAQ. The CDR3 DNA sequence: TGTGCCAGCAGCTTAGGGCTAGATGGGACTGAGCAGTACTTC. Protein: CASSLGLDGTEQYF.

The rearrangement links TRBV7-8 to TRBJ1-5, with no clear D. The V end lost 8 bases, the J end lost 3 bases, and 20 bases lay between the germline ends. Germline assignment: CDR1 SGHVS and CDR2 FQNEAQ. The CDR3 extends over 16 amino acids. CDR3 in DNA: TGTGCCAGCCACGAGGGTTGGGTCGGGCTCAATCAGCCCCAGCATTTT. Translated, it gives CASHEGWVGLNQPQHF.

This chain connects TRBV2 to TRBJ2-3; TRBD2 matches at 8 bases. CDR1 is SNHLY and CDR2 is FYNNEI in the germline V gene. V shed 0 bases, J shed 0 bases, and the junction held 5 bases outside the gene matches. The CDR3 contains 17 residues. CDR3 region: CASSEAVAGTSTDTQYF. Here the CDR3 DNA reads TGTGCCAGCAGTGAAGCGGTAGCGGGAACTAGCACAGATACGCAGTATTTT.

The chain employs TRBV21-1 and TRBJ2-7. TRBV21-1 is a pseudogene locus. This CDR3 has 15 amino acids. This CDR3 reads CASSKASPIWYEQYF. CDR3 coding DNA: TGTGCCAGCAGCAAAGCGTCTCCCATTTGGTACGAGCAGTACTTC.

CDR3 nucleotides: TGCGCCAGCAGCTTGTCCAGCACCAATTACGAGCAGTACTTC. Translating it yields CASSLSSTNYEQYF. This rearrangement joins TRBV5-1 to TRBJ2-7; no firm D call. The CDR3 totals 14 residues. V lost 1 base and J 4 bases, leaving 12 bases between the germline ends. Germline V lookup: CDR1 SGHRS, CDR2 YFSETQ.

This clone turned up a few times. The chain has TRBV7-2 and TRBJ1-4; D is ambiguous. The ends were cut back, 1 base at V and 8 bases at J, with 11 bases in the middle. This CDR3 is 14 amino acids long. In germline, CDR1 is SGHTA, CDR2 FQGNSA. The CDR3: CASSLVGWEEKLFF. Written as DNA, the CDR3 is TGTGCCAGCAGCTTAGTCGGGTGGGAGGAAAAACTGTTTTTT.

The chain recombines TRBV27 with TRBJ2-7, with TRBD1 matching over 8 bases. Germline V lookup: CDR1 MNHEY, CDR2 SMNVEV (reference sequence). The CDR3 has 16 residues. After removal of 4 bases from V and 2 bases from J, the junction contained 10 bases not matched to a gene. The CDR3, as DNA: TGTGCCAGCAGTTCTCCCCAGGACAGGGCGCCCTACGAGCAGTACTTC. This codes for CASSSPQDRAPYEQYF.

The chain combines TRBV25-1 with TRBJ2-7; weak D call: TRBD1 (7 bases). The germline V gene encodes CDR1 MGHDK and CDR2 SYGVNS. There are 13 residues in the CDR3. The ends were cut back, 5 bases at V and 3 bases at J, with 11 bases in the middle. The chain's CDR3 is CASSTQGGYEQYF. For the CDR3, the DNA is TGTGCCAGCAGTACCCAGGGGGGCTACGAGCAGTACTTC.

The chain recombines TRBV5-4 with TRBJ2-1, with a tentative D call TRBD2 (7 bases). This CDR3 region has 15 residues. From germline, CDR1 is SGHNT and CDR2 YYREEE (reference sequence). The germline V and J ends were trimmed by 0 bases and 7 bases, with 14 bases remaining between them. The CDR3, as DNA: TGTGCCAGCAGCTTGGCGGGGGGAACAGGGAATGAGCAGTTCTTC. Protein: CASSLAGGTGNEQFF.

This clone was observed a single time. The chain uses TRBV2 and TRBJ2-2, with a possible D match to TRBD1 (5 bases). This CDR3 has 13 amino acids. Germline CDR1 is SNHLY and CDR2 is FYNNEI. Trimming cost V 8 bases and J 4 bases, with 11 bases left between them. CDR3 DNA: TGTGCCAGCGGGATCGACAGCACCGGGGAGCTGTTTTTT. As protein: CASGIDSTGELFF.

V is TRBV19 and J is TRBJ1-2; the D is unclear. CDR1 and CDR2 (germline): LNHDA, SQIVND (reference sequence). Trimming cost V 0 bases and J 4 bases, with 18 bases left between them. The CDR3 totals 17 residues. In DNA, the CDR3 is TGTGCCAGTAGTATAGACCACTCGGGATCCGCCTTCTATGGCTACACCTTC. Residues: CASSIDHSGSAFYGYTF.

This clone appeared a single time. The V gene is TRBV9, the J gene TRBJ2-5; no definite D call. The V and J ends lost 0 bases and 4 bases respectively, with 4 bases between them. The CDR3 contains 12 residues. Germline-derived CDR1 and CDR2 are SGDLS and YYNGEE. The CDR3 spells CASSVEGETQYF. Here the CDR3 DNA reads TGTGCCAGCAGCGTAGAGGGAGAGACCCAGTACTTC.

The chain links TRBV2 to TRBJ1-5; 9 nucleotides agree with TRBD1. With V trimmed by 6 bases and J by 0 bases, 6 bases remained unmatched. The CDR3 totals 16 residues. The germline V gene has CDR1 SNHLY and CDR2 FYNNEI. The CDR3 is CASRPQGAASNQPQHF. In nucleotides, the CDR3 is TGTGCCAGCAGACCACAGGGGGCGGCTAGCAATCAGCCCCAGCATTTT.

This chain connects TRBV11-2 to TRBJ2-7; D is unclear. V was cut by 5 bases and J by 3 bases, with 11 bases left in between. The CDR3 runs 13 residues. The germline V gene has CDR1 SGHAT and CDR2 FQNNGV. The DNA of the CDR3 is TGTGCCAGCAGCAAGGGTATCCTCTACGAGCAGTACTTC. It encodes CASSKGILYEQYF.

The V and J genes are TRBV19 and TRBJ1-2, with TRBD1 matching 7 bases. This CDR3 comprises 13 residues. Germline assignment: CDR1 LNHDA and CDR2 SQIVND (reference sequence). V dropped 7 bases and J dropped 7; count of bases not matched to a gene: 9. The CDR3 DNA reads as TGTGCCAGTATCAGGACAGGTGGTCTTGGCTACACCTTC. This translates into CASIRTGGLGYTF.

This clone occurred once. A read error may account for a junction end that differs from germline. CDR3 nucleotide sequence: TGTGCCAGCAGTCAAGCGACAGGGGGCCAAGAGGCCCAGTACTTC. Residues: CASSQATGGQEAQYF. The chain carries TRBV5-4 and TRBJ2-5; 10 bases map to TRBD1. Germline lookup yields CDR1 SGHNT and CDR2 YYREEE (reference sequence). The CDR3 length is 15 residues.

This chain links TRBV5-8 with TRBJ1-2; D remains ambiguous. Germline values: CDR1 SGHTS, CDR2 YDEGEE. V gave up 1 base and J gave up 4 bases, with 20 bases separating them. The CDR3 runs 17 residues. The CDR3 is CASSLKDVSAPLYGYTF. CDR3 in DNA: TGTGCCAGCAGCTTGAAAGACGTTAGTGCGCCTCTCTATGGCTACACCTTC.

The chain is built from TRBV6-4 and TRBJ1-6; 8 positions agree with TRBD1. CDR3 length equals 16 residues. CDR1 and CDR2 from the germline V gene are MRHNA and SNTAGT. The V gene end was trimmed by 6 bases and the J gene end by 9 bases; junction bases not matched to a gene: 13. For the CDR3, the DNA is TGTGCCAGCAGGGATCTGGTACAGGGGGACAGTTCACCCCTCCACTTT. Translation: CASRDLVQGDSSPLHF.

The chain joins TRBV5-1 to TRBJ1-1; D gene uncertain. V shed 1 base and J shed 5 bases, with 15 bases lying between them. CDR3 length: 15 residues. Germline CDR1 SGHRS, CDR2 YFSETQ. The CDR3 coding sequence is TGCGCCAGCAGCTTGAGGGTGGGCGGAGGTACTGAAGCTTTCTTT. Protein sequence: CASSLRVGGGTEAFF.

CDR3 amino acids: CASSEFTGGMNTGELFF. CDR3 sequence (DNA): TGTGCCAGCAGTGAATTTACAGGGGGTATGAACACCGGGGAGCTGTTTTTT. The gene calls are TRBV25-1 and TRBJ2-2; 8 bases align to TRBD1. Germline CDR1 is MGHDK and CDR2 is SYGVNS. Losses at the gene ends were 1 base for V and 1 base for J; bases not matched to a gene: 5. This CDR3 is built from 17 residues.

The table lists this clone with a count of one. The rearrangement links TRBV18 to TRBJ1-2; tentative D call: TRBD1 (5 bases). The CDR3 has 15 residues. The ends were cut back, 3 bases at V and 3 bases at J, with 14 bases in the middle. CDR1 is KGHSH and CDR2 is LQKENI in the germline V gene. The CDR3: CASSPSQGTHYGYTF. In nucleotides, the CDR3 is TGTGCCAGCTCACCCTCCCAGGGCACCCACTATGGCTACACCTTC.

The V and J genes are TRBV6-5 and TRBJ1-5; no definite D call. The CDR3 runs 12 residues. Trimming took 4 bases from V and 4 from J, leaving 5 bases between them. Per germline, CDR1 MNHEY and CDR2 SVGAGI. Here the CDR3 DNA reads TGTGCCAGCAGTTCGGGGAATCAGCCCCAGCATTTT. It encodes CASSSGNQPQHF.

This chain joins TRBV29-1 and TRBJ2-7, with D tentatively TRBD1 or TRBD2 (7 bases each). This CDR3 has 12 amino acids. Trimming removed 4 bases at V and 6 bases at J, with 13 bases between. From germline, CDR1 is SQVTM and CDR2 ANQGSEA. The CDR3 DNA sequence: TGCAGCGTTGGGGGGGGACAGTCCGAGCAGTACTTC. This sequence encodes CSVGGGQSEQYF.

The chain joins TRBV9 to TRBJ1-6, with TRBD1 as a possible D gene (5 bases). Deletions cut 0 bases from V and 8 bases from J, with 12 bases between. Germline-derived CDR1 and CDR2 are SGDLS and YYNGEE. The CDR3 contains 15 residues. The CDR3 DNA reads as TGTGCCAGCAGCGTAGATCCCGGGACGTATTCACCCCTCCACTTT. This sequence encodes CASSVDPGTYSPLHF.